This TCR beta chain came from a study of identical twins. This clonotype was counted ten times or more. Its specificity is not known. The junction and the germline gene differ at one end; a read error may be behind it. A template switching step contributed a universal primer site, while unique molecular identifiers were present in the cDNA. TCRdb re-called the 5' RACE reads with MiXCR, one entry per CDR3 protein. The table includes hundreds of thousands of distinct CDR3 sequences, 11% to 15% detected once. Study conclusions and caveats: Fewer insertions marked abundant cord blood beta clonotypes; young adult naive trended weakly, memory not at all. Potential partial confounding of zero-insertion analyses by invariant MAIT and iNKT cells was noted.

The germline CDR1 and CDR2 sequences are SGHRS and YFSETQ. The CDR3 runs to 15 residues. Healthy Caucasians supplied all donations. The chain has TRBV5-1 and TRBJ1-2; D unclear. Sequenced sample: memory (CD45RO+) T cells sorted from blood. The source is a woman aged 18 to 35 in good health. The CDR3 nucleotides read TGCGCCAGCAGCCACCAGGTTCCTCCTAACAATGGCTACACCTTC. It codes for CASSHQVPPNNGYTF.